These T cell receptor beta chains were read from a single sample in a study of T-cell reconstitution after alpha-beta-depleted transplantation in children. Via MiXCR, TCRdb re-called the PCR reads, giving one row per CDR3 protein. Among 97,000 or so distinct CDR3 sequences, less than 6% were seen once, and the ten largest hold roughly 5.5%. The starting material was PBMCs, mostly from graft donor cells, obtained 60 days after TCRalphabeta/CD19-depleted stem cell transplant. The origin of the receptors is a female patient aged 2-10 years who had a stem cell transplant for Fanconi anemia, so the T cells may come from the graft donor. CDR3s include the opening cysteine and the closing phenylalanine or tryptophan. A D gene is named only where the DNA matches it firmly. Clone size, where shown, is once, few, many, or a class for clones that have expanded.

>NA|many|TRBJ2-1|TRBV10-2
TGCGCCAGCACTGACGTTAGAAAAGTTATGCAGTTCTTC
CASTDVRKVMQFF
>TRBD1|few|TRBJ1-6|TRBV30
TGTGCCTGGAGCTACCGGGACAGATATTCACCCCTCCACTTT
CAWSYRDRYSPLHF
>NA|NA|TRBJ2-3|TRBV5-6
TGTGCCAGCAGCTTGTCTGGGGGCGGAATTACAGATACGCAGTATTTT
CASSLSGGGITDTQYF
>NA|many|TRBJ2-2|TRBV12-3/TRBV12-4
TGTGCCAGCAGTTTTCTGGCGGGTCCCGACACCGGGGAGCTGTTTTTT
CASSFLAGPDTGELFF
>TRBD1|few|TRBJ1-1|TRBV5-4
TGTGCCAGCAGCTTGGCGACAGGGGGCTTGAACACTGAAGCTTTCTTT
CASSLATGGLNTEAFF
>NA|few|TRBJ1-2|TRBV5-1
TGCGCCAGCAGTCAAACGGCAGGTCCTAACTATGGCTACACCTTC
CASSQTAGPNYGYTF
>TRBD2|few|TRBJ2-3|TRBV4-1
TGCGCCAGCAGCCAAGACCTCGCGGGAGGACCAGATACGCAGTATTTT
CASSQDLAGGPDTQYF
>NA|many|TRBJ2-7|TRBV20-1
TGCAGTGCTAGAGATAATTGGGGACCCTACGAGCAGTACTTC
CSARDNWGPYEQYF
>NA|many|TRBJ1-6|TRBV12-3/TRBV12-4
TGTGCCAGCAGCTCGGGGTCAATCTATAATTCACCCCTCCACTTT
CASSSGSIYNSPLHF
>NA|few|TRBJ2-5|TRBV28
TGTGCCAGCAGTTTAGAGACTCGGTCAGAGGGGGACGAGACCCAGTACTTC
CASSLETRSEGDETQYF
>TRBD1|few|TRBJ1-6|TRBV20-1
TGCAGTGGTAAACAGGGGGCTGATTCACCCCTCCACTTT
CSGKQGADSPLHF
>TRBD1|few|TRBJ2-7|TRBV20-1
TGCAGTACCCGGGACAGTCACTACGAGCAGTACTTC
CSTRDSHYEQYF
>NA|NA|TRBJ1-4|TRBV3-1
TGTGCCAGCAGCCCGGGGCATAATGAAAAACTGTTTTTT
CASSPGHNEKLFF
>TRBD2|few|TRBJ2-7|TRBV7-2
TGTGCCAGCAGCTCAATACCGGGACTAGCCTACGAGCAGTACTTC
CASSSIPGLAYEQYF
>TRBD2|many|TRBJ2-7|TRBV12-3/TRBV12-4
TGTGCCAGCAGCGGGACTAGCGGTCCCCGCGAGCAGTACTTC
CASSGTSGPREQYF
>TRBD1|many|TRBJ2-3|TRBV29-1
TGCAGCGCCAACGACAGGGGGTTCACAGATACGCAGTATTTT
CSANDRGFTDTQYF
>NA|many|TRBJ2-7|TRBV29-1
TGCAGCATCAGAGCCAGGACAGACTCCTACGAGCAGTACTTC
CSIRARTDSYEQYF
>NA|many|TRBJ2-3|TRBV6-4
TGTGCCAGCAGTGATACTAGAGGGGGGGCAGATACGCAGTATTTT
CASSDTRGGADTQYF
>NA|many|TRBJ2-5|TRBV20-1
TGCAGTGCTCACAGAGGGGAAGAGACCCAGTACTTC
CSAHRGEETQYF
>NA|many|TRBJ2-7|TRBV24-1
TGTGCCACCAGTGATCCCGCACAGGGCTCCTACGAGCAGTACTTC
CATSDPAQGSYEQYF
>NA|few|TRBJ2-7|TRBV6-5
TGTGCCAGCAGTTACTCGGGGGAGAGCTACGAGCAGTACTTC
CASSYSGESYEQYF
>TRBD2|NA|TRBJ2-1|TRBV28
TGTGCCAGCAGTTCAAATCTAGCGGGAGGCAGGAGGAATGAGCAGTTCTTC
CASSSNLAGGRRNEQFF
>TRBD1|few|TRBJ2-2|TRBV18
TGTGCCAGCTCACCACGGGACAGGCCGAACACCGGGGAGCTGTTTTTT
CASSPRDRPNTGELFF
>TRBD2|many|TRBJ2-1|TRBV6-5
TGTGCCAGCAGTTACTATCCCGCTAGCGGGAGGACAGACTACAATGAGCAGTTCTTC
CASSYYPASGRTDYNEQFF
>NA|few|TRBJ2-7|TRBV20-1
TGCAGTGCAACTCGTTTTTTTGGCTACGAGCAGTACTTC
CSATRFFGYEQYF
>NA|many|TRBJ1-2|TRBV29-1
TGCAGCGCTTATATTTATGGCTACACCTTC
CSAYIYGYTF
>NA|few|TRBJ2-5|TRBV20-1
TGCAGTGCTAGAGATTTTCAGCGTACTGGGACCCAGTACTTC
CSARDFQRTGTQYF
>TRBD1|few|TRBJ2-7|TRBV7-6
TGTGCCAGCAGCGCACTAAGGGACAGCTACGAGCAGTACTTC
CASSALRDSYEQYF
>TRBD1|many|TRBJ1-1|TRBV15
TGTGCCACCAGCAGAGGAGGACAGGGTCGAGCTGAAGCTTTCTTT
CATSRGGQGRAEAFF
>NA|many|TRBJ1-5|TRBV28
TGTGCCAGCAGTTCCCCCCAGGGTTTGGGCAATCAGCCCCAGCATTTT
CASSSPQGLGNQPQHF
>NA|NA|TRBJ2-2|TRBV18
TGTGCCAGCTCACCACTAAGCTTTGGCAGGGAAACCGGGGAGCTGTTTTTT
CASSPLSFGRETGELFF
>NA|many|TRBJ2-1|TRBV20-1
TGCAGCGAAGGGACCACCCACAATGAGCAGTTCTTC
CSEGTTHNEQFF
>NA|many|TRBJ1-1|TRBV29-1
TGCAGCGTTGAAGATCTCAGGAACACTGAAGCTTTCTTT
CSVEDLRNTEAFF
>NA|few|TRBJ2-5|TRBV5-1
TGCGCCAGCAGCTTGGCCCGGGGGATACGAGAGACCCAGTACTTC
CASSLARGIRETQYF
>NA|many|TRBJ2-7|TRBV7-9
TGTGCCAGCAGCTTTAACGAGCCTATTTCCGGTGGGGAGCAGTACTTC
CASSFNEPISGGEQYF
>NA|few|TRBJ2-2|TRBV28
TGTGCCAGCAAGCTTGTGGGAGGTACCGGGGAGCTGTTTTTT
CASKLVGGTGELFF
>NA|NA|TRBJ2-5|TRBV29-1
TGCAGCGGTGCTATGGTGGTCAGGCAGCGGGAGACCCAGTACTTC
CSGAMVVRQRETQYF
>NA|NA|TRBJ2-5|TRBV28
TGTGCCAGCAGTCCAGCCCGCGGAGGGATCGAGACCCAGTACTTC
CASSPARGGIETQYF
>NA|many|TRBJ2-5|TRBV7-7
TGTGCCAGCAGTGTCCCCCCTGGTGGCGGGGAGATAAAAGAGACCCAGTACTTC
CASSVPPGGGEIKETQYF
>TRBD2|few|TRBJ2-3|TRBV4-2
TGTGCCAGCAGCCAACATCTAGCGGACTACACAGATACGCAGTATTTT
CASSQHLADYTDTQYF
>TRBD1|many|TRBJ1-2|TRBV5-5
TGTGCCAGCATACAGGGGACGGGCTATGGCTACACCTTC
CASIQGTGYGYTF
>TRBD2|few|TRBJ2-1|TRBV12-3/TRBV12-4
TGTGCCAGCAGTGCGACTAGCGGGGGGTCCTCCTACAATGAGCAGTTCTTC
CASSATSGGSSYNEQFF
>NA|NA|TRBJ2-7|TRBV14
TGTGCCAGCAGCCATTTGTCCTCCTCCTACGAGCAGTACTTC
CASSHLSSSYEQYF